The T cell receptor beta chain described here comes from a study of T-cell memory formation after mild COVID-19. Study outcomes and limitations: Among contracting clones, CD4+ were mainly CM/EM and CD8+ enriched in EMRA. Clones from the second wave (peaking day 37) had unconfirmed SARS-CoV-2 specificity. Clones that contracted from day 15 to 85 had balanced CD4/CD8; later expanders were CD4+ biased.

This CDR3 has 15 residues. Germline CDR1 reads SGHKS; CDR2 reads YYEKEE (reference sequence). V gave up 5 bases and J gave up 0 bases, with 12 bases separating them. The sample holds many counts of this clonotype. Its specificity is not known. The authors produced TCR alpha and TCR beta cDNA libraries with sample barcodes and UMIs by 5'RACE using constant-segment primers. MiXCR was run by TCRdb on the 5' RACE reads, yielding one entry per CDR3 protein. The table has under 350,000 distinct CDR3 sequences, 15% to 20% seen once. The chain employs TRBV5-5 and TRBJ2-1, with D tentatively TRBD1 or TRBD2 (5 bases each). The clonotype originates from a man aged 18 to 30 who had mild COVID-19 (a few samples of this study predate the infection). Cell type and time point are not known. Sequencing was performed on PBMCs or a T cell subset sorted from them (not recorded which). CDR3 loop: CASSFGGSSYNEQFF. DNA for the CDR3: TGTGCCAGCAGTTTTGGGGGAAGCTCCTACAATGAGCAGTTCTTC. The variable domain in full, with the rest retrieved from reference TRBV5-5 and TRBJ2-1, is DAGVTQSPTHLIKTRGQQVTLRCSPISGHKSVSWYQQVLGQGPQFIFQYYEKEERGRGNFPDRFSARQFPNYSSELNVNALLLGDSALYLCASSFGGSSYNEQFFGPGTRLTVL.